This T cell receptor beta chain is drawn from a study of blood T cell dynamics during melanoma immunotherapy (dated by TCRdb to 2019 to 2021). Background on the whole study: Patients with metastatic melanoma were treated with first-line pembrolizumab or nivolumab plus ipilimumab as standard of care in the United Kingdom. The training cohort consisted of consecutive patients, while an additional independent group of patients from the same centre was pooled to form an external validation set. Peripheral T cell receptor repertoires of metastatic melanoma patients were profiled before and after one cycle of checkpoint inhibitor therapy to find early correlates of response. General findings and caveats noted by the study authors: The relatively small sample size was acknowledged as something that could potentially limit how far the results can be generalized. The study was unable to establish whether the T cell clones driving the repertoire changes were melanoma-specific or instead reflected general immune activation. The change in the cfDNA rearrangement efficiency score from T0 to W3 increased in patients who achieved disease control but not in progressors, which suggests greater peripheral T cell turnover.

A fixed 40 ng of plasma cell-free DNA was loaded for every cfDNA sample. The immunoSEQ TCRb Assay kit was used according to manufacturer instructions to amplify TCR beta CDR3 sequences from genomic DNA. The KAPA Library Quantification Kit for Illumina platforms was used to quantify the pooled libraries by qPCR. Pooled libraries were clustered at about 0.6-1.2 pM and sequenced on an Illumina NextSeq 500. As for how the authors treated the data: The TCR data were analyzed using immunoSEQ ANALYZER and the R LymphoSeq package. A rearrangement efficiency score was calculated as productive divided by the sum of productive and non-productive CDR3 sequences. Clonality was assessed using the Gini coefficient and diversity using the Renyi index at alpha=1, with pairwise comparisons between timepoints within each patient. In LymphoSeq, clonal relatedness was computed using an edit distance of 3, and repertoire similarity was computed using the Bhattacharyya coefficient. To classify response, a linear discriminant analysis based on week-3 changes in clonality and diversity was built using the R MASS and caret packages. TCRdb carries this immuneACCESS record with in-frame sequences only. Its versions omit some clonotypes, under half of them owing to an unresolved V gene in the studies checked, with the rest unexplained. V and J calls plus clone size are reproduced from that table; the DNA served to infer D and trimming. Recorded for this sample are 6,300 or so clones; roughly 91% of them occurred a single time. Clones ranked in the top ten supply around 12% of the sample.

This clone was found once. Its recognized antigen is unknown. No base quality information exists; no much larger clone differs at one position. The time point label on this specimen signifies: pre-treatment baseline. Blood samples were taken at two points: before treatment (T0) and at week 3 (W3), which came after the first cycle of checkpoint blockade. Except for a couple of patients with rapid clinical progression, response was assessed 12 weeks after the first infusion by RECIST 1.1; disease control meant complete response, partial response or stable disease. Patients with prior systemic cancer treatment, concomitant immunosuppressant therapy or synchronous other active malignancies were excluded. Both bulk PBMC and plasma cell-free DNA were sequenced for TCR beta so that circulating cells and T cell turnover could be tracked. Via the germline V gene, CDR1 is SGHAT and CDR2 FQNNGV. The CDR3 holds 17 amino acids from the cysteine to the phenylalanine. CDR3 DNA is the only sequence kept; it has 51 bases, read in frame from the first base. V and J are trimmed by 5 bases and 6 bases, and the gene matches miss 15 bases of the junction.

The chain was built from TRBV11-2 and TRBJ2-5; TRBD2 aligns with 10 central bases. Sample: cell-free DNA from blood, taken from a patient treated with checkpoint blockade. Taken with the paper, the label for cell subset or site translates to: plasma cell-free DNA. This TCR was sampled from a human donor with melanoma. The DNA reads TGTGCCAGCAGCCCACGTCTGAGCGGGGGGGCCTGGAAGACCCAGTACTTC. This codes for CASSPRLSGGAWKTQYF. Reference TRBV11-2 and TRBJ2-5 genes cover what lies past the CDR3, so the full variable domain is EAGVAQSPRYKIIEKRQSVAFWCNPISGHATLYWYQQILGQGPKLLIQFQNNGVVDDSQLPKDRFSAERLKGVDSTLKIQPAKLEDSAVYLCASSPRLSGGAWKTQYFGPGTRLLVL.